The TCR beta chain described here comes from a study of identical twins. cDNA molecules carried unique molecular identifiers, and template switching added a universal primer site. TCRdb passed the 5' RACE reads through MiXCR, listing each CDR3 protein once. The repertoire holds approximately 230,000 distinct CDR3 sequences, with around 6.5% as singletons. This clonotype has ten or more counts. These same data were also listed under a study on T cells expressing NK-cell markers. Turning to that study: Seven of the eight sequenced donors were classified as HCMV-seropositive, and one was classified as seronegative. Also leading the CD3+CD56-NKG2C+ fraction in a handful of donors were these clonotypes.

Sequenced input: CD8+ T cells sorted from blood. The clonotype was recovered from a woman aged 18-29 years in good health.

The CDR3 spells CASSLGGPGVPYEQYF. CDR3 DNA: TGCGCCAGCAGCTTGGGGGGACCCGGCGTCCCCTACGAGCAGTACTTC. This chain connects TRBV5-1 to TRBJ2-7; either TRBD1 or TRBD2 may fit D (5 bases each). Germline loops: CDR1 SGHRS, CDR2 YFSETQ. The V and J ends lost 0 bases and 2 bases respectively, with 15 bases between them. The CDR3 covers 16 residues.